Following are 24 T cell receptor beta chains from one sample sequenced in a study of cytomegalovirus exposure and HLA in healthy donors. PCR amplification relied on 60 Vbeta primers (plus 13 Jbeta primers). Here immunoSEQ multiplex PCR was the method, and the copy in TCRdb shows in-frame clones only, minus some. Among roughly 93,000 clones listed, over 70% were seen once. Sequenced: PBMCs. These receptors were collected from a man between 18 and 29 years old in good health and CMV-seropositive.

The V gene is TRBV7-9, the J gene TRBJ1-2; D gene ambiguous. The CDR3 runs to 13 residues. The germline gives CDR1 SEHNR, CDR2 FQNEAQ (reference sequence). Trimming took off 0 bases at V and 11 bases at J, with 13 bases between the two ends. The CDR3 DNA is TGTGCCAGCAGCTTAGCGCCGATGTCGAGGTACACCTTC. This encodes CASSLAPMSRYTF.

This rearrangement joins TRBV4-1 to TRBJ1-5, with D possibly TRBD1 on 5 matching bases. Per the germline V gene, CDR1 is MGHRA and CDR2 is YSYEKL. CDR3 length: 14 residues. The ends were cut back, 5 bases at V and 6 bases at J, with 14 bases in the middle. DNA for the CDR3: TGCGCCAGCAGCTCCCCGACAGAACGTCAGCCCCAGCATTTT. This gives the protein CASSSPTERQPQHF.

CDR3 nucleotide sequence: TGTGCCAGCAGTGAAGGGGGTCAGCCCCAGCATTTT. Protein product: CASSEGGQPQHF. J is TRBJ1-5 and V is TRBV27; TRBD1 is a possible D gene (6 bases). V dropped 5 bases and J dropped 6 bases, with 8 bases sitting between them. The CDR3 loop spans 12 amino acids. Germline CDR1 reads MNHEY; CDR2 reads SMNVEV (reference sequence).

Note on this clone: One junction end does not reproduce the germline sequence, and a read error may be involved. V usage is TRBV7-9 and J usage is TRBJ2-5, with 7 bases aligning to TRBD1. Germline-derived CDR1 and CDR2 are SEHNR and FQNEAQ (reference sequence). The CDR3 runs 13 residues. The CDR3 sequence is CTSSYTGEETQYF. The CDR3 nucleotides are TGTACCAGCAGCTATACAGGGGAAGAGACCCAGTACTTC.

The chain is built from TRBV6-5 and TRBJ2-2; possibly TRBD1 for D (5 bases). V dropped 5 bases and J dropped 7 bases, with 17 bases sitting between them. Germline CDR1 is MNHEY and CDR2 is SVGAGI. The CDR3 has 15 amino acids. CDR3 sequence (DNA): TGTGCCAGCAGTCCGGGTCAGGGAATGGGCGGGGAGCTGTTTTTT. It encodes CASSPGQGMGGELFF.

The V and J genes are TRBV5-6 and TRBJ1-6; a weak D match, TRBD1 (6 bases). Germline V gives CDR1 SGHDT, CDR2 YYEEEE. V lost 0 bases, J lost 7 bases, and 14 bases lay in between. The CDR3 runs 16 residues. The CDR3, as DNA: TGTGCCAGCAGCTTGGCGACCGGGACAAGGAATTCACCCCTCCACTTT. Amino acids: CASSLATGTRNSPLHF.

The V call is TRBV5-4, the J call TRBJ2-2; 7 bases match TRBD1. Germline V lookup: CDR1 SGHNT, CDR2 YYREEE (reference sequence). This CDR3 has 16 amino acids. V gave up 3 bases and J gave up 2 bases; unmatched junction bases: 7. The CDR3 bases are TGTGCCAGCAGCTACTCACAGGGGTCCAACACCGGGGAGCTGTTTTTT. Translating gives CASSYSQGSNTGELFF.

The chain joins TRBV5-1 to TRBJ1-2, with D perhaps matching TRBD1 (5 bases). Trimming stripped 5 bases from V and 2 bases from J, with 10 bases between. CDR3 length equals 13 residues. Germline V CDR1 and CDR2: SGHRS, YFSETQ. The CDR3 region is CASRPDSNYGYTF. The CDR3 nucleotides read TGCGCCAGCAGACCCGACAGCAACTATGGCTACACCTTC.

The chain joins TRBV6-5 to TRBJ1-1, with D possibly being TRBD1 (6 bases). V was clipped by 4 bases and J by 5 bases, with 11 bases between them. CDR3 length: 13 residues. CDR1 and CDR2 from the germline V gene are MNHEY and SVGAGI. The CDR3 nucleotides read TGTGCCAGCAGTTCGGTTAGGGGGACTGAAGCTTTCTTT. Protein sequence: CASSSVRGTEAFF.

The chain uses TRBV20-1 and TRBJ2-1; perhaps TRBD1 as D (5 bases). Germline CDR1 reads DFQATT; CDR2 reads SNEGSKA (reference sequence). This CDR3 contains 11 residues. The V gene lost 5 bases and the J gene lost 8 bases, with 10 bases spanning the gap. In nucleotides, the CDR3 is TGCAGTGCTCTGACAGCGTATGAGCAGTTCTTC. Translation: CSALTAYEQFF.

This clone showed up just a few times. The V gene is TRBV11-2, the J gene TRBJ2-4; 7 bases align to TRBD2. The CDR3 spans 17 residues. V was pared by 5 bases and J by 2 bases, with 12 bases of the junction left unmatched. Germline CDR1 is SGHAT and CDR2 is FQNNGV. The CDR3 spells CASSPRVGRGTKNIQYF. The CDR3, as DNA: TGTGCCAGCAGCCCCCGGGTAGGGCGGGGGACCAAAAACATTCAGTACTTC. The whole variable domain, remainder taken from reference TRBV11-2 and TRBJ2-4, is EAGVAQSPRYKIIEKRQSVAFWCNPISGHATLYWYQQILGQGPKLLIQFQNNGVVDDSQLPKDRFSAERLKGVDSTLKIQPAKLEDSAVYLCASSPRVGRGTKNIQYFGAGTRLSVL.

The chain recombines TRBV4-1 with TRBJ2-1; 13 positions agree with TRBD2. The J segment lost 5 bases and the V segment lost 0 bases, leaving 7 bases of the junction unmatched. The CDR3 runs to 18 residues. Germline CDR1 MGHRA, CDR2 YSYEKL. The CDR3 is CASSQDPLAGGMDNEQFF. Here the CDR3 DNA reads TGCGCCAGCAGCCAAGACCCACTAGCGGGGGGGATGGACAATGAGCAGTTCTTC.

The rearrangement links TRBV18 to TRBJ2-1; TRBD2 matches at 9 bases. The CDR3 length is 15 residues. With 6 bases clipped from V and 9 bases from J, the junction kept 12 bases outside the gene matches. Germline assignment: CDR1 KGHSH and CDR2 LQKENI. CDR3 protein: CASSPVAGVFSEQFF. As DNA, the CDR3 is TGTGCCAGCTCCCCCGTAGCGGGGGTATTTAGTGAGCAGTTCTTC.

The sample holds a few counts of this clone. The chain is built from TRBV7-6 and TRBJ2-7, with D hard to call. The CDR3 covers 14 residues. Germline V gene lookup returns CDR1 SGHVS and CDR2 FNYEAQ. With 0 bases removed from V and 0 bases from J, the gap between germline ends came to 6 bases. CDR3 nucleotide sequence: TGTGCCAGCAGCTTAGCACAGAGCTCCTACGAGCAGTACTTC. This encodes CASSLAQSSYEQYF. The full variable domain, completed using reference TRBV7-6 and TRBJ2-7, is GAGVSQSPRYKVTKRGQDVALRCDPISGHVSLYWYRQALGQGPEFLTYFNYEAQQDKSGLPNDRFSAERPEGSISTLTIQRTEQRDSAMYRCASSLAQSSYEQYFGPGTRLTVT.

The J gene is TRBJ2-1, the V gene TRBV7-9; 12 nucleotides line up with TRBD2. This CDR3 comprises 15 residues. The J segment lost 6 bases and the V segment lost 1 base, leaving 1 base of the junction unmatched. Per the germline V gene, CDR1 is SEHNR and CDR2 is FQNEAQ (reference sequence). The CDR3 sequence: CASSLGLAGVNEQFF. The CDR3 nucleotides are TGTGCCAGCAGCTTAGGACTAGCGGGGGTCAATGAGCAGTTCTTC.

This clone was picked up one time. The CDR3 reads CASSPTVRGYNEQFF. The CDR3 bases are TGTGCCAGCAGCCCAACGGTTCGCGGATACAATGAGCAGTTCTTC. The rearrangement joins TRBV7-7 to TRBJ2-1; the D is unclear. The CDR3 is 15 residues long. Trimming took off 5 bases at V and 4 bases at J, with 15 bases between the two ends. In germline, CDR1 is SSHAT, CDR2 FNYEAQ (reference sequence).

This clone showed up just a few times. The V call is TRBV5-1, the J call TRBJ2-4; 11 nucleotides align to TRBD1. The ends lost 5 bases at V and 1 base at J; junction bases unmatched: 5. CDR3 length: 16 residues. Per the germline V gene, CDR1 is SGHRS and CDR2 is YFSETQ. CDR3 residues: CASRDRGREAKNIQYF. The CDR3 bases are TGCGCCAGCAGGGACAGGGGGCGTGAGGCCAAAAACATTCAGTACTTC.

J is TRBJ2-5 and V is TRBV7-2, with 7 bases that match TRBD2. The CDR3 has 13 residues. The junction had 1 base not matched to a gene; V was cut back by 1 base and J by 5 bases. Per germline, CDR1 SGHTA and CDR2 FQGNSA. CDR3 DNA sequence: TGTGCCAGCAGCTTAGTGGGGGGGGAGACCCAGTACTTC. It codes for CASSLVGGETQYF.

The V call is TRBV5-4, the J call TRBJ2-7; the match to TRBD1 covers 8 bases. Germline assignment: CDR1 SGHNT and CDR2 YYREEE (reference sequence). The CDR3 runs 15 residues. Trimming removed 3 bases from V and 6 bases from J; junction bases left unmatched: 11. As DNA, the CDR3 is TGTGCCAGCAGCTCCCCCCTACTCGACAGGGGCGAGCAGTACTTC. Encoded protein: CASSSPLLDRGEQYF.

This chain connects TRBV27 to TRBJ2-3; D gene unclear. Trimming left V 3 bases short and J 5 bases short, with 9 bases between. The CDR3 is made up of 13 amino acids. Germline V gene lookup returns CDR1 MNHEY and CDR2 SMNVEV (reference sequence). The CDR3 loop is CASSFYRLDTQYF. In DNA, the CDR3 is TGTGCCAGCAGTTTTTACCGACTAGATACGCAGTATTTT.

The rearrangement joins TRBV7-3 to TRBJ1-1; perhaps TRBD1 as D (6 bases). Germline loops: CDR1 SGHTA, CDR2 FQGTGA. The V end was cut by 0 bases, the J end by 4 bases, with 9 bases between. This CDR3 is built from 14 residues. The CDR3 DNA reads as TGTGCCAGCAGCTTAACAGGGGGGGCCACTGAAGCTTTCTTT. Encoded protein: CASSLTGGATEAFF.

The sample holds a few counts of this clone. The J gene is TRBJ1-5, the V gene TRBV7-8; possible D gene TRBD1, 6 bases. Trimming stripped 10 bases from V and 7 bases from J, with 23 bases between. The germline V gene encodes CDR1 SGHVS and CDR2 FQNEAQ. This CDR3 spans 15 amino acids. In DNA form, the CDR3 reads TGTGCCACGAGCCAACAGGGAATTTTCGCACAGCCCCAGCATTTT. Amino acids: CATSQQGIFAQPQHF.

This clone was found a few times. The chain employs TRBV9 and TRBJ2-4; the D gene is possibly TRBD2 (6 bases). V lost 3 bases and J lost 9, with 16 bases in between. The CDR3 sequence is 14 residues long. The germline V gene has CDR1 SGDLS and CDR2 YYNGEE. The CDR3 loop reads CASSEEGLAGIQYF. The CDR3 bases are TGTGCCAGCAGCGAGGAGGGACTGGCGGGCATTCAGTACTTC. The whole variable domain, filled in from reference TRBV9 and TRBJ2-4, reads DSGVTQTPKHLITATGQRVTLRCSPRSGDLSVYWYQQSLDQGLQFLIQYYNGEERAKGNILERFSAQQFPDLHSELNLSSLELGDSALYFCASSEEGLAGIQYFGAGTRLSVL.

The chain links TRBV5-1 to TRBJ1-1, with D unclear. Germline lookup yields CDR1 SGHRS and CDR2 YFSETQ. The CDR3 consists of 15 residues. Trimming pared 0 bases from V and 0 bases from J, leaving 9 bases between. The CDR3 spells CASSLESEVNTEAFF. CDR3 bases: TGCGCCAGCAGCTTGGAGTCTGAGGTGAACACTGAAGCTTTCTTT.